The 23 T cell receptor beta chains given below trace back to one sample, sequenced in a study of blood T cell repertoires in COVID-19. TCRdb's table, derived via immunoSEQ multiplex PCR, lists solely in-frame clones and lacks some. This sample carries around 80,000 clones, more than 80% of them seen once, and the ten largest clones take roughly a sixth. Sequencing input: peripheral blood. Receptors were obtained from a woman of 80 years or more with acute or convalescent COVID-19.

This rearrangement joins TRBV24-1 to TRBJ2-2; 8 bases align to TRBD1. The germline V gene has CDR1 KGHDR and CDR2 SFDVKD. This CDR3 spans 14 amino acids. Losses at the gene ends were 7 bases for V and 3 bases for J; bases not matched to a gene: 3. The CDR3 DNA reads as TGTGCCACCAGCAGGGGGCTATACACCGGGGAGCTGTTTTTT. Translated: CATSRGLYTGELFF.

The genes are TRBV19 and TRBJ1-1, with unresolved D. CDR3 length: 13 amino acids. Germline V CDR1 and CDR2: LNHDA, SQIVND (reference sequence). The V and J ends lost 7 bases and 0 bases respectively, with 9 bases between them. CDR3: CASNPAVNTEAFF. In nucleotides, the CDR3 is TGTGCCAGTAATCCCGCAGTGAACACTGAAGCTTTCTTT.

This sequence joins TRBV9 and TRBJ2-2; 10 bases fit TRBD1. Germline assignment: CDR1 SGDLS and CDR2 YYNGEE. The V gene end was trimmed by 1 base and the J gene end by 4 bases; junction bases not matched to a gene: 4. This CDR3 region has 16 residues. The CDR3: CASSVTGTGVTGELFF. DNA of the CDR3: TGTGCCAGCAGCGTAACCGGGACAGGGGTCACCGGGGAGCTGTTTTTT. The whole variable domain, remainder taken from reference TRBV9 and TRBJ2-2, is DSGVTQTPKHLITATGQRVTLRCSPRSGDLSVYWYQQSLDQGLQFLIQYYNGEERAKGNILERFSAQQFPDLHSELNLSSLELGDSALYFCASSVTGTGVTGELFFGEGSRLTVL.

The chain carries TRBV6-2 or TRBV6-3 and TRBJ2-1; 13 nucleotides match TRBD2. The CDR3 has 16 residues. V lost 4 bases, J lost 6 bases, and 6 bases stayed unmatched. The germline gives CDR1 MNHEY, CDR2 SVGEGT. For the CDR3, the DNA is TGTGCCAGCAGTTCCTGGACTAGCGGGGGTTTCAATGAGCAGTTCTTC. It specifies CASSSWTSGGFNEQFF.

This clone was found a few times. The chain links TRBV19 to TRBJ1-4; D not certain. The germline gives CDR1 LNHDA, CDR2 SQIVND (reference sequence). Trimming took off 3 bases at V and 7 bases at J, with 3 bases between the two ends. This CDR3 is 11 amino acids long. CDR3 loop: CASSMSEKLFF. As DNA, the CDR3 is TGTGCCAGTAGTATGAGTGAAAAACTGTTTTTT.

The rearrangement uses TRBV18 and TRBJ2-1; D perhaps matches TRBD1 (6 bases). In germline, CDR1 is KGHSH, CDR2 LQKENI. The CDR3 has 11 amino acids. Trimming took off 4 bases at V and 10 bases at J, with 8 bases between the two ends. CDR3: CASSLQGEQFF. In DNA form, the CDR3 reads TGTGCCAGCTCACTGCAGGGGGAGCAGTTCTTC.

The CDR3 spells CASSPPFTAFNYGYTF. For the CDR3, the DNA is TGTGCCAGCTCACCACCCTTCACAGCCTTTAACTATGGCTACACCTTC. This chain connects TRBV18 to TRBJ1-2; no definite D call. Trimming stripped 0 bases from V and 1 base from J, with 12 bases between. Germline V gene lookup returns CDR1 KGHSH and CDR2 LQKENI. CDR3 length: 16 residues.

The rearrangement links TRBV6-5 to TRBJ1-5; 7 nucleotides align to TRBD1. Trimming at V came to 6 bases and at J to 5 bases, leaving 4 bases not matched to a gene. CDR3 length: 13 amino acids. Looked up from germline, CDR1 is MNHEY and CDR2 is SVGAGI. CDR3 sequence: CASSQGGYQPQHF. The CDR3 nucleotides read TGTGCCAGCAGCCAGGGGGGCTATCAGCCCCAGCATTTT.

The chain is built from TRBV19 and TRBJ1-3; maybe TRBD1 (6 bases). The length of the CDR3 is 17 residues. V lost 10 bases, J lost 3 bases, and 25 bases lay in between. Germline loops: CDR1 LNHDA, CDR2 SQIVND (reference sequence). This CDR3 reads CATGPRTNTGYGNTIYF. The CDR3 region has the DNA TGTGCCACCGGGCCCCGGACGAATACAGGGTATGGAAACACCATATATTTT.

V and J are TRBV6-5 and TRBJ1-2, with D perhaps TRBD1 (5 bases). The CDR3 spans 15 residues. V was cut by 5 bases and J by 4 bases, with 17 bases left in between. Germline CDR1 reads MNHEY; CDR2 reads SVGAGI. CDR3 DNA sequence: TGTGCCAGCAGTCCCCTCCCGACAGTACTCTATGGCTACACCTTC. Translated, it gives CASSPLPTVLYGYTF.

This chain links TRBV2 with TRBJ2-3; D is possibly TRBD1 (5 bases). Trimming left V 9 bases short and J 0 bases short, with 13 bases between. This CDR3 has 14 amino acids. CDR1 is SNHLY, CDR2 FYNNEI, per germline. The CDR3 loop reads CASQSGKSTDTQYF. DNA for the CDR3: TGTGCCAGTCAGTCAGGGAAGAGCACAGATACGCAGTATTTT.

The gene calls are TRBV5-1 and TRBJ1-2; 8 bases align to TRBD1. Unmatched junction bases numbered 9, after V lost 4 bases and J lost 4 bases. Germline CDR1 and CDR2: SGHRS and YFSETQ. This CDR3 contains 15 residues. CDR3 residues: CASSDRTGGGYGYTF. The CDR3 nucleotides read TGCGCCAGCAGCGACCGCACAGGGGGAGGCTATGGCTACACCTTC.

CDR3 region: CASSNPSSLHYGYTF. In DNA form, the CDR3 reads TGTGCCAGTAGTAACCCGAGTTCTCTACACTATGGCTACACCTTC. The chain employs TRBV19 and TRBJ1-2; D remains unclear. The CDR3 consists of 15 residues. V dropped 4 bases and J dropped 3 bases, with 15 bases sitting between them. CDR1 and CDR2 from the germline V gene are LNHDA and SQIVND (reference sequence). The whole variable domain, remainder taken from reference TRBV19 and TRBJ1-2, is DGGITQSPKYLFRKEGQNVTLSCEQNLNHDAMYWYRQDPGQGLRLIYYSQIVNDFQKGDIAEGYSVSREKKESFPLTVTSAQKNPTAFYLCASSNPSSLHYGYTFGSGTRLTVV.

The chain carries TRBV5-6 and TRBJ1-6; D might be TRBD1 (5 bases). V was trimmed by 2 bases and J by 9 bases, leaving 9 bases between them. The CDR3 has 13 residues. CDR1 and CDR2 (germline): SGHDT, YYEEEE. In nucleotides, the CDR3 is TGTGCCAGCAGCTTAGGCAGGGTTTCACCCCTCCACTTT. It translates to CASSLGRVSPLHF.

The V and J genes are TRBV18 and TRBJ1-1, with D possibly matching TRBD1 (5 bases). V lost 6 bases to trimming and J lost 5 bases, with 13 bases between them. The germline CDR1 and CDR2 sequences are KGHSH and LQKENI. This CDR3 is 13 amino acids long. As DNA, the CDR3 is TGTGCCAGCTCCCCCGGTTCAGGGACTGAAGCTTTCTTT. It translates to CASSPGSGTEAFF. Supplemented by reference TRBV18 and TRBJ1-1, the full variable domain reads NAGVMQNPRHLVRRRGQEARLRCSPMKGHSHVYWYRQLPEEGLKFMVYLQKENIIDESGMPKERFSAEFPKEGPSILRIQQVVRGDSAAYFCASSPGSGTEAFFGQGTRLTVV.

The chain carries TRBV5-6 and TRBJ2-7; 10 bases map to TRBD1. Germline lookup yields CDR1 SGHDT and CDR2 YYEEEE. The CDR3 is 15 residues long. Trimming took 4 bases from V and 6 from J; bases not matched to a gene: 10. The CDR3 loop reads CASSLTGTGVSEQYF. CDR3 sequence (DNA): TGTGCCAGCAGCCTAACCGGGACAGGGGTCTCCGAGCAGTACTTC.

The chain carries TRBV7-2 and TRBJ1-1, with unresolved D. The CDR3 contains 15 residues. CDR1 and CDR2 from the germline V gene are SGHTA and FQGNSA. V lost 2 bases to trimming and J lost 0 bases, with 10 bases between them. CDR3 sequence: CASSLRTGMNTEAFF. Written as DNA, the CDR3 is TGTGCCAGCAGCTTAAGGACGGGGATGAACACTGAAGCTTTCTTT.

V usage is TRBV6-5 and J usage is TRBJ1-5; D call uncertain. The germline V gene has CDR1 MNHEY and CDR2 SVGAGI. There are 14 residues in the CDR3. Trimming pared 0 bases from V and 5 bases from J, leaving 8 bases between. The CDR3 is CASSYSSVDQPQHF. The CDR3 DNA reads as TGTGCCAGCAGTTACTCCTCGGTGGATCAGCCCCAGCATTTT.

The chain recombines TRBV11-3 with TRBJ1-1, with a weak D call TRBD1 (6 bases). This CDR3 has 13 residues. The V and J ends lost 5 bases and 2 bases respectively, with 9 bases between them. The germline CDR1 and CDR2 sequences are SGHNT and YENEEA. CDR3 bases: TGTGCCAGCAGCCGGACAGTTAACACTGAAGCTTTCTTT. It specifies CASSRTVNTEAFF. The variable domain in full, completed from reference TRBV11-3 and TRBJ1-1, reads EAGVVQSPRYKIIEKKQPVAFWCNPISGHNTLYWYLQNLGQGPELLIRYENEEAVDDSQLPKDRFSAERLKGVDSTLKIQPAELGDSAVYLCASSRTVNTEAFFGQGTRLTVV.

The J gene is TRBJ1-6, the V gene TRBV5-5; 10 nucleotides align to TRBD1. The V segment lost 4 bases and the J segment 10 bases; nucleotides outside the gene matches: 14. Germline V CDR1 and CDR2: SGHKS, YYEKEE (reference sequence). The CDR3 sequence is 17 residues long. CDR3 protein: CASSLFSPGTGVSPLHF. In DNA form, the CDR3 reads TGTGCCAGCAGCCTATTCTCCCCAGGGACAGGGGTCTCACCCCTCCACTTT.

This chain uses TRBV6-5 with TRBJ1-4; 9 bases match TRBD1. CDR1 MNHEY and CDR2 SVGAGI come from the germline V gene. The CDR3 is 14 residues long. V was clipped by 8 bases and J by 8 bases; unmatched bases: 9. The CDR3 is CASSWDRDGEKLFF. CDR3 coding DNA: TGTGCCAGCTCCTGGGACAGGGACGGGGAAAAACTGTTTTTT.

J is TRBJ2-2 and V is TRBV10-3; 8 bases line up with TRBD2. V dropped 7 bases and J dropped 5; count of bases not matched to a gene: 3. The CDR3 has 13 residues. The germline gives CDR1 ENHRY, CDR2 SYGVKD. DNA of the CDR3: TGTGCCATCAACGGGGGGGGTACCGGGGAGCTGTTTTTT. This codes for CAINGGGTGELFF.

This chain links TRBV7-2 with TRBJ2-5; the match to TRBD2 covers 9 bases. The CDR3 is made up of 14 amino acids. Trimming cost V 4 bases and J 3 bases; bases outside gene matches: 3. Germline CDR1 is SGHTA and CDR2 is FQGNSA. The CDR3 DNA sequence: TGTGCCAGCAGCTACTCTAGCGGGGAAGAGACCCAGTACTTC. It codes for CASSYSSGEETQYF. The full variable domain, with the rest looked up from reference TRBV7-2 and TRBJ2-5, is GAGVSQSPSNKVTEKGKDVELRCDPISGHTALYWYRQSLGQGLEFLIYFQGNSAPDKSGLPSDRFSAERTGGSVSTLTIQRTQQEDSAVYLCASSYSSGEETQYFGPGTRLLVL.